A selection of T cell receptor beta chains follows, all from one sample in a study of beta chain features in type 1 diabetes. TCRdb's table, derived via immunoSEQ multiplex PCR, lists solely in-frame clones and lacks some. The sample lists around 200,000 clones, approximately 13% seen once, with less than 0.7% in the top ten. Sequenced material: central memory CD4+ T cells from blood. The receptors were gathered from a woman between 18 and 30 years old in good health. Both conserved end residues are part of each CDR3. Size is stated for part of the rows, as once, few or many counts, or as a class when the clone is expanded.

V gene	clone size	J gene	CDR3 protein
TRBV28	-	TRBJ2-6	CASSPGQGPSFYWANVLTF
TRBV19	few	TRBJ1-5	CASSIYFPGQGSQPQHF
TRBV28	few	TRBJ2-1	CASSLSRNEQFF
TRBV28	-	TRBJ2-3	CASFGTGVGADTQYF
TRBV7-9	many	TRBJ1-5	CASSPWTASNQPQHF
TRBV5-5	few	TRBJ2-5	CASSYHPTGGRETQYF
TRBV7-6	few	TRBJ2-3	CASSLGAADTQYF
TRBV5-1	-	TRBJ2-7	CASSFLSSYEQYF
TRBV9	-	TRBJ2-5	CASSVVRAGQETQYF
TRBV11-2	-	TRBJ1-1	CASSPKLTGGIEAFF
TRBV7-9	-	TRBJ2-5	CASSENGGLRETQYF
TRBV7-2	-	TRBJ2-1	CASSLGLAFNEQFF
TRBV28	few	TRBJ2-2	CASSLYGGGVGELFF
TRBV5-4	-	TRBJ2-3	CASSPPGQGTGDTQYF
TRBV19	few	TRBJ2-1	CASSMLTGTYNEQFF
TRBV13	many	TRBJ2-1	CASSLLVESYNEQFF
TRBV5-1	few	TRBJ2-1	CASSLMKQGFYNEQFF
TRBV9	few	TRBJ2-1	CASSPGTSGHNEQFF
TRBV6-5	few	TRBJ2-4	CASSPGGAKNIQYF
TRBV7-2	-	TRBJ2-1	CASSSRSYNEQFF
TRBV7-3	-	TRBJ2-1	CASSQSGVYYNEQFF
TRBV14	few	TRBJ2-3	CASSQRVSSTDTQYF
TRBV27	few	TRBJ2-7	CASSSRGRNEQYF